One sample yielded the 20 T cell receptor beta chains listed below, sequenced in a study of cytomegalovirus exposure and HLA in healthy donors. 60 Vbeta and 13 Jbeta primers were used in PCR. The protocol was immunoSEQ multiplex PCR, while the TCRdb copy is restricted to in-frame clones and leaves out a portion. The sample records around 90,000 clones, roughly nine tenths being singletons. The sample consisted of PBMCs. The receptors come from a man in his thirties or forties in good health and CMV-seropositive.

The chain is built from TRBV7-2 and TRBJ2-2; TRBD2 aligns across 14 bases. V dropped 4 bases and J dropped 6; count of bases not matched to a gene: 4. Per the germline V gene, CDR1 is SGHTA and CDR2 is FQGNSA. The length of the CDR3 is 16 residues. The CDR3 is CASSSGLAGVSGELFF. The CDR3 coding sequence is TGTGCCAGCAGCTCGGGACTAGCGGGAGTTTCCGGGGAGCTGTTTTTT.

CDR3 DNA sequence: TGTGCCAGCGGCAGGGTAGGAAACACCATATATTTT. Translated, it gives CASGRVGNTIYF. The gene calls are TRBV28 and TRBJ1-3, with D possibly being TRBD1 (5 bases). Germline CDR1 reads MDHEN; CDR2 reads SYDVKM. V was pared by 8 bases and J by 4 bases, with 9 bases between. This CDR3 is built from 12 residues.

The V gene is TRBV5-1, the J gene TRBJ2-7; TRBD2 agrees at 13 bases. V trimming: 5 bases; J trimming: 2 bases; junction bases outside the gene matches: 4. In germline, CDR1 is SGHRS, CDR2 YFSETQ. The CDR3 loop spans 15 amino acids. This chain's CDR3 is CASSAGLAGTYEQYF. CDR3 DNA: TGCGCCAGCAGTGCGGGACTAGCGGGAACCTACGAGCAGTACTTC.

V and J are TRBV5-1 and TRBJ2-5; D may be TRBD1 (5 bases). CDR3 length: 15 residues. Looked up from germline, CDR1 is SGHRS and CDR2 is YFSETQ. V dropped 1 base and J dropped 2 bases, with 12 bases sitting between them. CDR3 DNA sequence: TGCGCCAGCAGCTTGTGGGGCCAGTCTCAAGAGACCCAGTACTTC. It yields the protein CASSLWGQSQETQYF.

The table lists this clone with a few counts. The chain couples TRBV10-1 to TRBJ2-2; 8 nucleotides align to TRBD2. V trimming: 0 bases; J trimming: 5 bases; junction bases outside the gene matches: 11. This CDR3 is built from 18 residues. From germline, CDR1 is WNHNN and CDR2 SYGVQD (reference sequence). The CDR3 DNA reads TGCGCCAGCAGTGAGTCCGTTGCAGCGGGAGTGGTGACCGGGGAGCTGTTTTTT. It specifies CASSESVAAGVVTGELFF.

The chain joins TRBV10-3 to TRBJ2-2; D perhaps matches TRBD1 (6 bases). Germline CDR1 is ENHRY and CDR2 is SYGVKD. CDR3 length equals 13 residues. The CDR3 is CASGQRNTGELFF. The CDR3 DNA reads as TGTGCTTCTGGACAGAGGAACACCGGGGAGCTGTTTTTT.

CDR3 DNA sequence: TGTGCCAGCCGAGAGGGCTCTGGAAACACCATATATTTT. It codes for CASREGSGNTIYF. The chain recombines TRBV28 with TRBJ1-3; D is unclear. The V end lost 8 bases, the J end lost 0 bases, and 8 bases lay between the germline ends. The CDR3 is 13 residues long. The germline V gene encodes CDR1 MDHEN and CDR2 SYDVKM.

The CDR3 region is CASSSRDRDFNEQYF. The CDR3 coding sequence is TGCGCCAGCAGCTCACGGGACAGGGATTTTAACGAGCAGTACTTC. The chain recombines TRBV4-1 with TRBJ2-7; 9 positions match TRBD1. Germline assignment: CDR1 MGHRA and CDR2 YSYEKL. The CDR3 runs 15 residues. The ends lost 5 bases at V and 5 bases at J; junction bases unmatched: 10.

The genes are TRBV14 and TRBJ2-3, with TRBD2 matching 8 bases. There are 15 residues in the CDR3. Germline V gives CDR1 SGHDN, CDR2 FVKESK. The ends lost 1 base at V and 7 bases at J; junction bases unmatched: 7. The CDR3 reads CASSQAWTSKNTQYF. The CDR3 DNA sequence: TGTGCCAGCAGCCAAGCCTGGACTAGCAAAAATACGCAGTATTTT.

The chain employs TRBV5-1 and TRBJ1-1; TRBD1 aligns across 7 bases. Trimming took 5 bases from V and 5 from J; bases not matched to a gene: 12. The CDR3 has 15 residues. Germline lookup yields CDR1 SGHRS and CDR2 YFSETQ. DNA of the CDR3: TGCGCCAGCAGGGGACAGCCCCCTCCCGAGACTGAAGCTTTCTTT. It translates to CASRGQPPPETEAFF.

The gene calls are TRBV28 and TRBJ1-2; weak D call: TRBD1 (5 bases). V lost 6 bases, J lost 2 bases, and 10 bases lay in between. Per germline, CDR1 MDHEN and CDR2 SYDVKM. CDR3 length equals 13 residues. CDR3 sequence (DNA): TGTGCCAGCAGCACACAGGCGAACTATGGCTACACCTTC. It is translated as CASSTQANYGYTF.

This sequence joins TRBV5-1 and TRBJ1-2; 11 bases line up with TRBD1. The trim removed 4 bases at V and 7 bases at J, leaving 6 bases unmatched. Germline V gene sequence: CDR1 SGHRS, CDR2 YFSETQ. The length of the CDR3 is 14 residues. CDR3 nucleotide sequence: TGCGCCAGCAGCATGGACAGGGGGCAAGGTGGCTACACCTTC. Its protein product is CASSMDRGQGGYTF.

The chain couples TRBV29-1 to TRBJ2-7, with TRBD1 matching over 7 bases. Germline CDR1 and CDR2: SQVTM and ANQGSEA. The CDR3 totals 13 residues. V lost 5 bases and J lost 6; bases outside the gene matches: 10. The CDR3 loop is CSVLDRVAFEQYF. For the CDR3, the DNA is TGCAGCGTTCTTGACAGGGTGGCTTTCGAGCAGTACTTC.

The chain combines TRBV7-6 with TRBJ2-5; 11 positions agree with TRBD2. Judging by the DNA end, TRBJ2-7 fits better; the J call may be wrong. Germline V CDR1 and CDR2: SGHVS, FNYEAQ. The CDR3 is 16 amino acids. CDR3 residues: CASSQTSGRIPYEQYF. In nucleotides, the CDR3 is TGTGCCAGCAGCCAAACTAGCGGGAGAATCCCCTACGAGCAGTACTTC.

V gene TRBV28 combines with J gene TRBJ2-7, with 8 bases identical to TRBD2. The ends lost 4 bases at V and 1 base at J; junction bases unmatched: 9. From germline, CDR1 is MDHEN and CDR2 SYDVKM. CDR3 length: 16 amino acids. The CDR3 region has the DNA TGTGCCAGCAGTTCCCAGGTGCGGGAGGCTTCCTACGAGCAGTACTTC. This sequence encodes CASSSQVREASYEQYF.

V gene TRBV28 combines with J gene TRBJ2-5, with 14 bases matching TRBD2. CDR1 and CDR2 from the germline V gene are MDHEN and SYDVKM. The V and J ends lost 4 bases and 5 bases, in that order; junction bases with no gene match: 9. The CDR3 covers 17 residues. The CDR3 region is CASSSKGLAGVGETQYF. The CDR3 DNA is TGTGCCAGCAGTTCAAAGGGACTAGCGGGAGTGGGCGAGACCCAGTACTTC.

The rearrangement joins TRBV27 to TRBJ2-7; 7 bases are a match to TRBD2. V was clipped by 6 bases and J by 3 bases; unmatched bases: 5. The CDR3 contains 13 residues. Germline CDR1 is MNHEY and CDR2 is SMNVEV (reference sequence). CDR3 sequence (DNA): TGTGCCAGCAGCCCCTGGGGGGGCTACGAGCAGTACTTC. Its protein is CASSPWGGYEQYF.

This chain uses TRBV5-1 with TRBJ1-2, with D maybe TRBD1 (6 bases). Germline V CDR1 and CDR2: SGHRS, YFSETQ. V was cut by 1 base and J by 4 bases, with 11 bases left in between. The CDR3 covers 14 residues. In DNA, the CDR3 is TGCGCCAGCAGCTTGTCAGGGGCGCTCTATGGCTACACCTTC. As protein: CASSLSGALYGYTF. Full variable domain (rest looked up from reference TRBV5-1 and TRBJ1-2): KAGVTQTPRYLIKTRGQQVTLSCSPISGHRSVSWYQQTPGQGLQFLFEYFSETQRNKGNFPGRFSGRQFSNSRSEMNVSTLELGDSALYLCASSLSGALYGYTFGSGTRLTVV.

This clone was detected only once. The chain has TRBV5-1 and TRBJ2-1, with 7 bases that match TRBD2. Germline trimming cut 6 bases from V and 5 bases from J; bases unmatched to any gene: 11. This CDR3 is 15 amino acids long. Germline V gives CDR1 SGHRS, CDR2 YFSETQ. CDR3 region: CASKRRLAENNEQFF. CDR3 coding DNA: TGCGCCAGCAAAAGAAGGCTAGCGGAGAACAATGAGCAGTTCTTC.

The CDR3 nucleotides read TGCAGCGTTGAAAAAGGGACAGGGTCGAACACCGGGGAGCTGTTTTTT. Translated, it gives CSVEKGTGSNTGELFF. V and J are TRBV29-1 and TRBJ2-2; 9 bases align to TRBD1. This CDR3 is 16 amino acids long. In germline, CDR1 is SQVTM, CDR2 ANQGSEA. Trimming removed 2 bases from V and 0 bases from J; junction bases left unmatched: 4.